This T cell receptor beta chain was obtained from a study of T cells in Graves' hyperthyroidism and ophthalmopathy (dated by TCRdb to about 2019). Regarding the complete study: Peripheral blood was sampled at the time of initial diagnosis, prior to any treatment. An independent validation cohort of around 19 hyperthyroidism patients and 17 patients who later progressed to ophthalmopathy tested prospective prediction of ophthalmopathy. After sampling, hyperthyroidism patients received methimazole starting at 30 mg daily, and ophthalmopathy patients received high-dose intravenous methylprednisolone. TCR V-J signatures able to tell the groups apart were searched for in a discovery cohort of 90 to 100 patients, of whom over 40 had Graves' ophthalmopathy and 55 to 65 had stable Graves' hyperthyroidism. In addition, the study compared T-cell repertoires in thyroid tissue and in blood from about six Graves' hyperthyroidism patients. The 75 to 100 discovery patients were randomly split 7:3 into training and test sets. TCR Vbeta CDR3 sequencing of around 130 peripheral blood samples (43 ophthalmopathy, 75 hyperthyroidism and around 17 progressor patients) is reported in the paper. Paper-wide results and their limitations: No statistical method was used to set the sample size in advance, and investigators knew the group allocation. In cross-validation, a model built on a 13 V-J signature told ophthalmopathy apart from stable hyperthyroidism with 85% to 90% sensitivity and 81% to 82% specificity, and in testing the same model reached 80%/75%. In validation, the model predicted progression to ophthalmopathy with approximately 71% sensitivity and 72% to 75% specificity, a median of around 6.6 months before onset. Most expanded thyroid clonotypes (frequency above 0.001) were also detected in blood, a finding suggesting that blood repertoires may reflect thyroid immune responses.

A remark on this clonotype: The specificity of this receptor is unknown. No qualities accompany the bases; no much larger clone lies one base away.

The CDR3 starts with the cysteine, ends with the phenylalanine, and has 13 residues. The entry retains the CDR3 DNA only, 39 bases that are in frame from base 1. The germline V gene (reference sequence) yields LNHDA for CDR1 and SQIVND for CDR2. Cut back by 3 bases and 9 bases, the V and J ends lie 11 bases apart. The TCR beta CDR3 regions were amplified from RNA transcripts. For the first round of RT-PCR on the TCR CDR3, the HTBI primer set was used together with the Qiagen OneStep RT-PCR kit. Libraries were constructed in a second round of multiplex PCR, after which size selection and purification were performed. The libraries were sequenced on an Illumina HiSeq2000 using paired-end 100 bp reads. Regarding the original processing steps: SOAPnuke was used to process the raw data, with reads discarded if the reads contained adapters or uncalled bases, had a mean Phred below 15, or lacked an exact constant-primer or identifier match. High-quality paired reads were merged with COPE v1.2.5, and unique nucleotide sequences were defined as clonotypes. MiTCR v1.1 was used to align clonotypes to the IMGT TRBV, TRBD and TRBJ reference segments. Analysis was restricted to V-J combinations with a frequency above 0.0001, which covered 99.2% of repertoires. The TCS score was defined as the ratio of F50 (clonal expansion) to E x V (chaos), calculated using BLOSUM62-based TCRdist between CDR3 peptides within each V-J. Welch's t-statistics and random forest reduced around 520 V-J features to about 12, which were used in a naive Bayes classifier (R e1071). Clones were called with MiXCR by TCRdb after fastp trimmed the public reads at Q25, and only in-frame beta chains were retained. For every CDR3 protein sequence, its rows merge into one entry that carries the most common genes and DNA. The V and J calls and clone size are TCRdb's, not the authors'. This sample comprises around 340,000 distinct CDR3 sequences, approximately 14% of them detected only once. The top ten clonotypes cover around 23% of the sample.

A patient counted as having stable Graves' hyperthyroidism if no progression to ophthalmopathy occurred over 18 months of follow-up. Hyperthyroidism patients were aged 18 to 65 years and newly diagnosed, with disease duration of less than 2 months. Exclusion was applied to patients with uncontrolled infections, other autoimmune diseases, pregnancy or lactation. Clinical symptoms, serum thyroxine and TRAb, thyroid ultrasound, and orbital computed tomography formed the basis for the diagnoses. PBMCs were separated from roughly 10 ml of fresh peripheral blood using Ficoll-Paque density gradient centrifugation. Total RNA was extracted with Trizol reagent, and quality was checked on an Agilent 2100 Bioanalyzer.

The rearranged chain carries TRBV19 and TRBJ2-2; TRBD1 is perhaps the D gene, given 5 matching bases. The sequence was collected from a woman in her twenties or thirties with Graves' hyperthyroidism. The sequenced sample consisted of blood. This receptor has the CDR3 CASSMKGIRELFF. The DNA sequence reads TGTGCCAGTAGTATGAAGGGGATACGGGAGCTGTTTTTT. Outside the CDR3, residues come from the reference TRBV19 and TRBJ2-2 proteins, so the full variable domain is: DGGITQSPKYLFRKEGQNVTLSCEQNLNHDAMYWYRQDPGQGLRLIYYSQIVNDFQKGDIAEGYSVSREKKESFPLTVTSAQKNPTAFYLCASSMKGIRELFFGEGSRLTVL.